This TCR beta chain came from a study of shared T cell receptors in the human thymus. V trimming: 3 bases; J trimming: 4 bases; junction bases outside the gene matches: 2. CDR1 and CDR2 (germline): SGHRS, YFSETQ. CDR3 length: 13 amino acids. Assay: immunoSEQ multiplex PCR; the TCRdb copy retains only in-frame clones and omits some. The sample carries 650,000 to 950,000 clones, 80% to 90% recorded once. A further study also used this sample, focusing on human thymus T cells. In that study: Serving as donors were healthy Finnish infants, each of whom was having open corrective surgery for congenital heart defects. Thymic samples were excised during corrective heart operations. Use of V and J genes seemed skewed within the thymic and blood repertoires.

V usage is TRBV5-1 and J usage is TRBJ1-1; 8 nucleotides agree with TRBD1. The sequence was collected from a girl less than two years old with a congenital heart defect. The sequenced sample consisted of thymocytes. The CDR3 reads CASSWQGATEAFF. The CDR3 DNA sequence: TGCGCCAGCAGCTGGCAGGGGGCCACTGAAGCTTTCTTT.